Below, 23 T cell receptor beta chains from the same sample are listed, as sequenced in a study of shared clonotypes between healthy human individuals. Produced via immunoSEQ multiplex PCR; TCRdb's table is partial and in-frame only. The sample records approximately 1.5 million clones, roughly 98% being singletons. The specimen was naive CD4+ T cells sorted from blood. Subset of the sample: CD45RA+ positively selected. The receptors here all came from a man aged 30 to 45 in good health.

The chain's CDR3 is CASSPRTGRLAFF. The CDR3 DNA sequence: TGTGCCAGCAGCCCGCGAACGGGTAGGTTGGCTTTCTTT. The J gene is TRBJ1-1, the V gene TRBV11-2, with no clear D. CDR3 length: 13 residues. Germline values: CDR1 SGHAT, CDR2 FQNNGV. Deletions cut 5 bases from V and 11 bases from J, with 18 bases between.

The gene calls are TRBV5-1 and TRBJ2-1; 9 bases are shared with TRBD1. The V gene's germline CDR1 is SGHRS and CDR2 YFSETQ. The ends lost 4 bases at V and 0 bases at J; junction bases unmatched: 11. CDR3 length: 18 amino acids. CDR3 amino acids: CASSQPGQGPSSYNEQFF. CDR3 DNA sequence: TGCGCCAGCAGCCAACCGGGACAGGGACCCAGCTCCTACAATGAGCAGTTCTTC.

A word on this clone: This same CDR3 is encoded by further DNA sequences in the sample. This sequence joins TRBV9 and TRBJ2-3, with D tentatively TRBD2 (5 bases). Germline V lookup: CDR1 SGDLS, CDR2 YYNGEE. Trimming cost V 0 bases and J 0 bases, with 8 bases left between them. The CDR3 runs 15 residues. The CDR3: CASSVGGYSTDTQYF. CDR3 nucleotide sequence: TGTGCCAGCAGCGTAGGAGGGTATAGCACAGATACGCAGTATTTT.

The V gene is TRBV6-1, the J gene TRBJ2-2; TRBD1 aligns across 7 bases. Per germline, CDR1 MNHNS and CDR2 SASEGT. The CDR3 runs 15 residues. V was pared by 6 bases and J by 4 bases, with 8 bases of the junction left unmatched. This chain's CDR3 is CASSRQGLSTGELFF. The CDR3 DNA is TGTGCCAGCAGCCGACAGGGTTTATCCACCGGGGAGCTGTTTTTT.

The CDR3: CASTPTNYGYTF. The DNA of the CDR3 is TGTGCCAGCACCCCCACTAACTATGGCTACACCTTC. V is TRBV28 and J is TRBJ1-2; D is unresolved. CDR3 length: 12 residues. Trimming removed 7 bases at V and 0 bases at J, with 6 bases between. Per germline, CDR1 MDHEN and CDR2 SYDVKM.

The CDR3 sequence: CASSELEGKAEAFF. The CDR3 nucleotides read TGTGCCAGCAGTGAACTAGAGGGAAAGGCTGAAGCTTTCTTT. The chain links TRBV6-1 to TRBJ1-1; D gene ambiguous. V was clipped by 2 bases and J by 6 bases, with 13 bases between them. The CDR3 has 14 residues. Germline lookup yields CDR1 MNHNS and CDR2 SASEGT.

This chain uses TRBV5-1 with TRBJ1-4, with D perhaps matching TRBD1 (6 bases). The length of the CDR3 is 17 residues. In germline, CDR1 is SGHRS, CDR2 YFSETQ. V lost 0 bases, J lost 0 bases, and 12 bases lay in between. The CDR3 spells CASSLGRGAATNEKLFF. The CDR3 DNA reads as TGCGCCAGCAGCTTGGGAAGGGGGGCGGCAACTAATGAAAAACTGTTTTTT.

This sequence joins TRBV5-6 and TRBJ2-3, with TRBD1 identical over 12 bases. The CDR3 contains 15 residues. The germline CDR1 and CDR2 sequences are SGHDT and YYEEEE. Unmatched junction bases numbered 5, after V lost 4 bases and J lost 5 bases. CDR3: CASSGDRGLVDTQYF. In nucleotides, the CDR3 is TGTGCCAGCAGCGGGGACAGGGGGCTTGTAGATACGCAGTATTTT.

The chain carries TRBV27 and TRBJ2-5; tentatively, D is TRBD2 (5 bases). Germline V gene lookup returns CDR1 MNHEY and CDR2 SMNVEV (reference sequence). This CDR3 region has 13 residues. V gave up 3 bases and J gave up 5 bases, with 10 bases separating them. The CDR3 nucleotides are TGTGCCAGCAGTTTGAGGGAGTGGGAGACCCAGTACTTC. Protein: CASSLREWETQYF.

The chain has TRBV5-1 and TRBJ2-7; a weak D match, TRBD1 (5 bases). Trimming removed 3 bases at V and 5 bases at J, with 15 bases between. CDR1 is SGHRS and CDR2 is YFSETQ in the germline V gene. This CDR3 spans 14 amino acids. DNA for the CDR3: TGCGCCAGCAGCTCTGGGGCAGGGTTTAACGAGCAGTACTTC. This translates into CASSSGAGFNEQYF.

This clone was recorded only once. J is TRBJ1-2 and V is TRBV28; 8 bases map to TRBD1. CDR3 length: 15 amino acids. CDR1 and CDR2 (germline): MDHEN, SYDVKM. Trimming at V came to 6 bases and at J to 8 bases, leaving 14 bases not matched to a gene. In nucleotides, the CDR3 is TGTGCCAGCAGCAGCCCCCCAGGGGGCGCTAGGGGCTACACCTTC. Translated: CASSSPPGGARGYTF.

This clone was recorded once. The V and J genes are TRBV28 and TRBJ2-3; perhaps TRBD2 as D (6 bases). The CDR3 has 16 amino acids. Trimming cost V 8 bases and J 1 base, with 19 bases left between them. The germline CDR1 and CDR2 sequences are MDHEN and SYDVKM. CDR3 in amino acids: CASLAFPRGRTDTQYF. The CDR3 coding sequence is TGTGCCAGCCTAGCGTTCCCCCGAGGCCGCACAGATACGCAGTATTTT. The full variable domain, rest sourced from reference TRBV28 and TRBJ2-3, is DVKVTQSSRYLVKRTGEKVFLECVQDMDHENMFWYRQDPGLGLRLIYFSYDVKMKEKGDIPEGYSVSREKKERFSLILESASTNQTSMYLCASLAFPRGRTDTQYFGPGTRLTVL.

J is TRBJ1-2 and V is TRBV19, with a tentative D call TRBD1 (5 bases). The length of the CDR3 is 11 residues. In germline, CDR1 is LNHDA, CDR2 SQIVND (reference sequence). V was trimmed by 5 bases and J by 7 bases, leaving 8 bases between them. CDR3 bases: TGTGCCAGTAGTGCAGGGCCTGGCTACACCTTC. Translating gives CASSAGPGYTF.

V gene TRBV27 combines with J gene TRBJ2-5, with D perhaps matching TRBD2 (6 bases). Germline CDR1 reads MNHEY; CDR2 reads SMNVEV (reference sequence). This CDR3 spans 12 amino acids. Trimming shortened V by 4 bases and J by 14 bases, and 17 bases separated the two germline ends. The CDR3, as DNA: TGTGCCAGCAGTTCGGGACTTAGAGTTAATTACTTC. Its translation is CASSSGLRVNYF.

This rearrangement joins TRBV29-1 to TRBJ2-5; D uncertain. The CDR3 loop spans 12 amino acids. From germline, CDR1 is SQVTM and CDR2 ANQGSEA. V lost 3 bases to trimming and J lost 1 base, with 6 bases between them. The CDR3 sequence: CSVDNTQETQYF. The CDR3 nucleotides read TGCAGCGTTGATAACACCCAAGAGACCCAGTACTTC.

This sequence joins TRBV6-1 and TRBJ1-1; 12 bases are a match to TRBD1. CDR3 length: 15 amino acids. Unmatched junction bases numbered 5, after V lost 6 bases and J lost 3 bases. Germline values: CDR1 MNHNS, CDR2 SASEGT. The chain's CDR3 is CASRKGTGGHTEAFF. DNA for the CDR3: TGTGCCAGCAGGAAAGGGACAGGGGGCCACACTGAAGCTTTCTTT.

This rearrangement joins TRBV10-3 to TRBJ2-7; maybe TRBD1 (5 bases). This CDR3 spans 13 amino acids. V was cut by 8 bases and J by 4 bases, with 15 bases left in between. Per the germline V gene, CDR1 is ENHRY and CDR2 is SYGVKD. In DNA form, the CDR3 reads TGTGCCATCGGAGAGACAGTAGTATACGAGCAGTACTTC. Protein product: CAIGETVVYEQYF.

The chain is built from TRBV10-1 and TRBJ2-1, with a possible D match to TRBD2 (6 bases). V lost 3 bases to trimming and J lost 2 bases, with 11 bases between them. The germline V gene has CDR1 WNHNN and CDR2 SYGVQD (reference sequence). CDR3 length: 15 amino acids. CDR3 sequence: CASSEDPGAYNEQFF. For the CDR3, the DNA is TGCGCCAGCAGTGAAGACCCGGGGGCCTACAATGAGCAGTTCTTC.

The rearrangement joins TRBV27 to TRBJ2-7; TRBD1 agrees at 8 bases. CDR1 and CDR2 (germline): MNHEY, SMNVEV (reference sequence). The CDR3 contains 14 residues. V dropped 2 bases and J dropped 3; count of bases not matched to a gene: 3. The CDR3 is CASSLTGQDYEQYF. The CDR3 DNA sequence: TGTGCCAGCAGTTTAACGGGACAGGACTACGAGCAGTACTTC.

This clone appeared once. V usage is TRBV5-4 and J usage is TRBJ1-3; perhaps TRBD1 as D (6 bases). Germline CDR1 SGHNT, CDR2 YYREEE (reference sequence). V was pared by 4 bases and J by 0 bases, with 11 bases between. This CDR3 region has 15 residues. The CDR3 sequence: CASSPDRISGNTIYF. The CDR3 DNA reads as TGTGCCAGCAGCCCCGACAGGATCTCTGGAAACACCATATATTTT. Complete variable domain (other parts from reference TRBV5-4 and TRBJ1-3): ETGVTQSPTHLIKTRGQQVTLRCSSQSGHNTVSWYQQALGQGPQFIFQYYREEENGRGNFPPRFSGLQFPNYSSELNVNALELDDSALYLCASSPDRISGNTIYFGEGSWLTVV.

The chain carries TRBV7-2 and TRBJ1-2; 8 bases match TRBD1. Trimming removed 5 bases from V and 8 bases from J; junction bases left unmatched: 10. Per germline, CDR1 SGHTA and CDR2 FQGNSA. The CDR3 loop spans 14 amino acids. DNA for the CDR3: TGTGCCAGCAGCCCACTTCAGGGGGCGCGAGGCTACACCTTC. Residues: CASSPLQGARGYTF.

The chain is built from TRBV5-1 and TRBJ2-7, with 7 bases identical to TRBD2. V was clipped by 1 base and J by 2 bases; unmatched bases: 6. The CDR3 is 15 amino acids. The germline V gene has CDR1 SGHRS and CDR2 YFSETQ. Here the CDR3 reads CASSLKGTTAYEQYF. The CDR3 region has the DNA TGCGCCAGCAGCTTGAAAGGGACTACAGCCTACGAGCAGTACTTC.

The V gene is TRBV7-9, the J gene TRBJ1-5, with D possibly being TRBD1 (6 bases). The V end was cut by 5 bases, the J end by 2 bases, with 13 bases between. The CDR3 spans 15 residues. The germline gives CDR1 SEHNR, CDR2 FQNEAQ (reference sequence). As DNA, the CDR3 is TGTGCCAGCAGCCCCAGTTCAGGGGGCAATCAGCCCCAGCATTTT. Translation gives CASSPSSGGNQPQHF.